This T cell receptor beta chain was observed in a study of T cell repertoires in cytomegalovirus infection. Across the whole study: Use of recently identified HLA-C-restricted and well-studied HLA-B-restricted CMV epitopes was part of the study. It can be stated that public TCR beta signatures indicated CMV infection as well as a matching HLA type.

General study findings and limits: Across the ex vivo response, the dominant clonotypes were HLA-C-restricted CMV-specific TCR beta clonotypes. Frequencies of public TCR beta families were cumulated, and this identified carriers of CMV plus the relevant HLA.

This clonotype has just a few counts. Its antigen is currently unknown. Using its own MiXCR run on the reads, TCRdb lists one record per CDR3 protein. The sample carries 550,000 to 700,000 distinct CDR3 sequences, just under 40% recorded once. Germline V lookup: CDR1 MGHRA, CDR2 YSYEKL. The CDR3 has 17 amino acids. V lost 6 bases to trimming and J lost 7 bases, with 24 bases between them. V gene TRBV4-1 combines with J gene TRBJ2-2, with D possibly matching TRBD1 (6 bases). This specimen was cultured PBMCs, taken from culture after CMV antigen stimulation. The sequence came from a human donor in good health (CMV status not recorded). Some clones in this sample may be carry-over from other donors' samples. CDR3 protein: CASRQVSQGRINGELFF. The DNA of the CDR3 is TGCGCCAGCAGACAGGTCTCTCAGGGGAGAATTAACGGGGAGCTGTTTTTT.